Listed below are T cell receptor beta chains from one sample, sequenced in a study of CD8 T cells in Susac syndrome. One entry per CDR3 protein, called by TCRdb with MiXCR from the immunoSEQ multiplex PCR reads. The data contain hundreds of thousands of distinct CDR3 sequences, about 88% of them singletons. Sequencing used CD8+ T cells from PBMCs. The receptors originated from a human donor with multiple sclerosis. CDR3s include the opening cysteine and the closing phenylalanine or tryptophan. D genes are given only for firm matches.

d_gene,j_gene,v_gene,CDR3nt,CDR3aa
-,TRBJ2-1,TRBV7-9,TGTGCCAGCAGCCCACCCGGTCAGGGCCCCTACAATGAGCAGTTCTTC,CASSPPGQGPYNEQFF
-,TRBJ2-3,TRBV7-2,TGTGCCAGCAGCTCTACTAGCACAGATACGCAGTTTTTT,CASSSTSTDTQFF
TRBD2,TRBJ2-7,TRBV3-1,TGTGCCAGCAGCCAGTCCGGGACTAGCTCCTACGAGCAGTACTTC,CASSQSGTSSYEQYF
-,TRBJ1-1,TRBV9,TGTGCCAGCAGCCAATTCACGTTAATGAACACTGAAGCTTTCTTT,CASSQFTLMNTEAFF
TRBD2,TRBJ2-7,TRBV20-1,TGCAGTGCTCGAGAACTAGCGGGGGAAACCTACGAGCAGTACTTC,CSARELAGETYEQYF
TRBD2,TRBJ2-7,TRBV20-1,TGCAGTGCCACGGATGGACTAGCGGGGGAAACCTACGAGCAGTACTTC,CSATDGLAGETYEQYF
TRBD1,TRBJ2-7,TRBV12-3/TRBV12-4,TGTGCCAGCAGCCCAGACCCCTCGAGGACAGGGTCCCACGAGCAGTACTTC,CASSPDPSRTGSHEQYF
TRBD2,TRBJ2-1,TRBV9,TGTGCCAGCAGCGTACGCCTAGCGGGAGGCCTTTACAATGAGCAGTTCTTC,CASSVRLAGGLYNEQFF
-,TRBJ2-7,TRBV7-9,TGTGCCAGCAGCAAATGGGGGAACGAGCAGTACTTC,CASSKWGNEQYF
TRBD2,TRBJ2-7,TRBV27,TGTGCCAGCAGTTCCCTTAGCGGGAGGTCCTACGAGCAGTACTTC,CASSSLSGRSYEQYF
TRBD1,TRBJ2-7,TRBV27,TGTGCCAGCAGTTGGGACAGGGGGAACTACGAGCAGTACTTC,CASSWDRGNYEQYF
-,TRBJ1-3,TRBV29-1,TGCAGCGTTGTCCACACAGCACTCTCTGGAAACACCATATATTTT,CSVVHTALSGNTIYF
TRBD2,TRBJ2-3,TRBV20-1,TGCAGTGCTACTACATCCCTTGAGCGGGAATTAGATACGCAGTATTTT,CSATTSLERELDTQYF